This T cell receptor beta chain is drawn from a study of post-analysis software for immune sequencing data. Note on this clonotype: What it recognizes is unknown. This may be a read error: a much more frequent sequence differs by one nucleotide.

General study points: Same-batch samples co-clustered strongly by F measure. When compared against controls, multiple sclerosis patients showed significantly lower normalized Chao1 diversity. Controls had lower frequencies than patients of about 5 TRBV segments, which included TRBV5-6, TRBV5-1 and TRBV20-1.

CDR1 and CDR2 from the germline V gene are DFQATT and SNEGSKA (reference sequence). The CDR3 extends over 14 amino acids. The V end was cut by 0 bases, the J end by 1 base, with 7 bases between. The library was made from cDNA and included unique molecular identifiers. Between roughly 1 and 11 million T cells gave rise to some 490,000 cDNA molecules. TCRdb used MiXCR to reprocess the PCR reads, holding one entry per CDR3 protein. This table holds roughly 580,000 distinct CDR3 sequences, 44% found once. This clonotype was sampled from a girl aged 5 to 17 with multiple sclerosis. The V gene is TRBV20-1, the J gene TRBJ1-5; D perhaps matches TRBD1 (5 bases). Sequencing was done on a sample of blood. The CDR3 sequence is CSARDGGSNQPQHF. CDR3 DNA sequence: TGCAGTGCTAGAGATGGGGGGAGCAATCAGCCCCAGCATTTT.